The 7 T cell receptor beta chains given below trace back to one sample, sequenced in a study of OX40 agonist ivuxolimab in advanced cancers. TCRdb's table, derived via immunoSEQ multiplex PCR, lists solely in-frame clones and lacks some. The repertoire holds tens of thousands of clones, with about 90% as singletons. Sequencing was performed on CD4+ or CD8+ T cells sorted from blood, taken in a trial of the OX40 agonist ivuxolimab. The source is an adult with an advanced solid tumor such as melanoma, head and neck, liver or kidney cancer.

The chain combines TRBV9 with TRBJ2-3, with D perhaps being TRBD1 or TRBD2 (5 bases each). Germline CDR1 and CDR2: SGDLS and YYNGEE. The V end was cut by 4 bases, the J end by 6 bases, with 12 bases between. The CDR3 spans 13 residues. The CDR3 DNA is TGTGCCAGCAGCCGTGGAGAGGGGGATACGCAGTATTTT. As protein: CASSRGEGDTQYF.

The rearrangement links TRBV7-9 to TRBJ1-1, with D perhaps matching TRBD1 (5 bases). The CDR3 covers 17 residues. Trimming stripped 7 bases from V and 1 base from J, with 22 bases between. The V gene's germline CDR1 is SEHNR and CDR2 FQNEAQ (reference sequence). CDR3 amino acids: CASKRLPGQGRNTEAFF. The CDR3 DNA reads TGTGCCAGCAAACGACTCCCGGGTCAGGGTAGGAACACTGAAGCTTTCTTT.

The rearrangement uses TRBV7-2 and TRBJ1-3, with D maybe TRBD1 (5 bases). Looked up from germline, CDR1 is SGHTA and CDR2 is FQGNSA. This CDR3 is 15 amino acids long. V gave up 5 bases and J gave up 8 bases, with 19 bases separating them. The CDR3 protein is CASSRPSQGRDTIYF. The CDR3 DNA follows: TGTGCCAGCAGCCGACCGAGTCAGGGTAGAGACACCATATATTTT.

This clone was found a few times. This chain uses TRBV21-1 with TRBJ2-7; the listed D gene, TRBD1, was not tested against the DNA. TRBV21-1 is a pseudogene. This CDR3 has 16 residues. The CDR3 sequence: CASPSKGQGDSYEQYF. The CDR3 DNA reads as TGTGCCAGCCCATCTAAGGGACAGGGGGACTCCTACGAGCAGTACTTC.

The chain is built from TRBV9 and TRBJ2-2, with 13 bases that match TRBD2. Germline lookup yields CDR1 SGDLS and CDR2 YYNGEE. The trim removed 2 bases at V and 9 bases at J, leaving 7 bases unmatched. The length of the CDR3 is 16 residues. CDR3 bases: TGTGCCAGCAGCGTGGGGGGACTAGCGGGAAGGTGGGAGCTGTTTTTT. Residues: CASSVGGLAGRWELFF.

J is TRBJ2-2 and V is TRBV29-1, with 14 bases identical to TRBD2. Germline trimming cut 5 bases from V and 7 bases from J; bases unmatched to any gene: 12. Germline V lookup: CDR1 SQVTM, CDR2 ANQGSEA. CDR3 length equals 17 residues. CDR3 region: CSVRRTGTSGGFGELFF. DNA of the CDR3: TGCAGCGTTCGCAGGACTGGGACTAGCGGGGGATTCGGGGAGCTGTTTTTT.

This sequence joins TRBV6-1 and TRBJ2-5; 14 bases agree with TRBD2. J was trimmed by 11 bases and V by 2 bases; bases with no gene match: 7. CDR1 and CDR2 (germline): MNHNS, SASEGT. The length of the CDR3 is 15 residues. CDR3 region: CASSEYGLAGGEQYF. The DNA of the CDR3 is TGTGCCAGCAGTGAATACGGACTAGCGGGAGGTGAGCAGTACTTC.